The clone carrying this T cell receptor (beta chain) was recorded a few times. What it binds is not known. The entry originates in a study of cytomegalovirus exposure and HLA in healthy donors. Donors were drawn from the 120-subject validation cohort, separate from the roughly 670-subject first cohort. Study observations and caveats: The authors enumerated over 150 TCR beta chains as linked to cytomegalovirus. The classifier was said to identify cytomegalovirus status with high specificity and sensitivity. Testing in vitro showed a few CMV-associated chains specific for CMV antigens.

The V end was cut by 5 bases, the J end by 4 bases, with 8 bases between. CDR1 SNHLY and CDR2 FYNNEI come from the germline V gene. CDR3 length: 12 residues. Using immunoSEQ multiplex PCR, the repertoire was profiled, and TCRdb retains in-frame clones only, with some absent. The repertoire holds under 250,000 clones, with roughly 81% as singletons. The chain carries TRBV2 and TRBJ1-1; D unresolved. Material for sequencing was PBMCs. The TCR sequence derives from a woman aged 30 to 39 in good health and CMV-seronegative. The CDR3 region is CASSRGPTEAFF. In DNA, the CDR3 is TGTGCCAGCAGTCGCGGGCCCACTGAAGCTTTCTTT.